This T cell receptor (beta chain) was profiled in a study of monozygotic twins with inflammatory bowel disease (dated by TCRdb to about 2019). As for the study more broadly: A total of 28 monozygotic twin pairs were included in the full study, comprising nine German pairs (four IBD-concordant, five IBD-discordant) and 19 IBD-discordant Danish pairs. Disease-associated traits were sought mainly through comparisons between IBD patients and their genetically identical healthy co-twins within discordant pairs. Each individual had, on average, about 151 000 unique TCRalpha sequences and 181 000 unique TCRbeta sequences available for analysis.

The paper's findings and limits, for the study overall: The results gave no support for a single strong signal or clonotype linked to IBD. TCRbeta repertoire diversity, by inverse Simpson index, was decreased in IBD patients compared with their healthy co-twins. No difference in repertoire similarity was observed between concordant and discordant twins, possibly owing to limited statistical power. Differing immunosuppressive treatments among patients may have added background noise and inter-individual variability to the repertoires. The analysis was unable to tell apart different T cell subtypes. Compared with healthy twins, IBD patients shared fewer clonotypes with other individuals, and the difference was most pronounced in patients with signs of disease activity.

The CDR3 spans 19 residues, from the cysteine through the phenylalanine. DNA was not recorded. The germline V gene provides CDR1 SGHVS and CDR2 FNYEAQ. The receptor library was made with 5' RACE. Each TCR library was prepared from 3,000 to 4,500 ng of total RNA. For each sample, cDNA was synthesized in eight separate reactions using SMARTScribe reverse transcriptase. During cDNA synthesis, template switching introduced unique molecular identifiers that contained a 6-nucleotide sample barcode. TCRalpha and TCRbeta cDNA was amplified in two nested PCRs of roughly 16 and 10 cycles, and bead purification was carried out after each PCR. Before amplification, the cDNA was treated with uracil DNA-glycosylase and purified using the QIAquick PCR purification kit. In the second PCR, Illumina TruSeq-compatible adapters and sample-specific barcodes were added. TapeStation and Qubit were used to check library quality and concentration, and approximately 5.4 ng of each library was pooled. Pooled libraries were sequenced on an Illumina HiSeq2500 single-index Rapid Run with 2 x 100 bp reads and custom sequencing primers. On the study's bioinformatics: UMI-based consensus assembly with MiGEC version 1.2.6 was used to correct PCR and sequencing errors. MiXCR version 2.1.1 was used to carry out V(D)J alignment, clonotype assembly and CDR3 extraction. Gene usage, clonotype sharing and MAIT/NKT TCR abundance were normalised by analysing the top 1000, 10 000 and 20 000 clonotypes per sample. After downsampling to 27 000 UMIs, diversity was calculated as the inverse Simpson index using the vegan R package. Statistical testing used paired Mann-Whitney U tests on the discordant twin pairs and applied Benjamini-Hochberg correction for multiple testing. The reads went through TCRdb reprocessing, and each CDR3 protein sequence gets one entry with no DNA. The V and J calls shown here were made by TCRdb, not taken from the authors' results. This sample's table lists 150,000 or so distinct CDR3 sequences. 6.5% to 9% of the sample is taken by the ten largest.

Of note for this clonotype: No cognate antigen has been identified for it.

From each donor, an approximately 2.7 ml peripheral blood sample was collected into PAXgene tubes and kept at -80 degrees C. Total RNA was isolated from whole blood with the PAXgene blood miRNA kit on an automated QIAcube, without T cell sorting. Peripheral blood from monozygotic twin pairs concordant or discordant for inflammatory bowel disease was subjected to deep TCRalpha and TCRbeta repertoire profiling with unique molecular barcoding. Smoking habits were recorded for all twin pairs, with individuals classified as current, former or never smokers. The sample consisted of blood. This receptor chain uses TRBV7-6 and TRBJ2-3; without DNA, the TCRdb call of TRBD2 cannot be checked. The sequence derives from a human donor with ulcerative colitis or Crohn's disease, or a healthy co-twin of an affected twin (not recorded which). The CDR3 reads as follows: CASSLVGTSGGTSTDTQYF.